The source of this TCR beta chain is a study of immune evolution from preneoplasia to lung adenocarcinoma. Sequencing was performed with immunoSEQ multiplex PCR; in TCRdb, only in-frame clones are kept and a portion is missing. The sample shows about 4,300 clones, 74% of them seen only once. Germline V gene sequence: CDR1 LNHNV, CDR2 YYDKDF (reference sequence). This CDR3 is built from 14 residues. The V and J ends lost 1 base and 2 bases respectively, with 8 bases between them. Sequenced: FFPE adjacent normal lung tissue. The chain has TRBV15 and TRBJ1-2, with unresolved D. The source of this sequence is a person aged 60-79 years with lung adenocarcinoma. The CDR3 region is CATSRVGGNYGYTF. In nucleotides, the CDR3 is TGTGCCACCAGCAGAGTCGGTGGGAACTATGGCTACACCTTC.